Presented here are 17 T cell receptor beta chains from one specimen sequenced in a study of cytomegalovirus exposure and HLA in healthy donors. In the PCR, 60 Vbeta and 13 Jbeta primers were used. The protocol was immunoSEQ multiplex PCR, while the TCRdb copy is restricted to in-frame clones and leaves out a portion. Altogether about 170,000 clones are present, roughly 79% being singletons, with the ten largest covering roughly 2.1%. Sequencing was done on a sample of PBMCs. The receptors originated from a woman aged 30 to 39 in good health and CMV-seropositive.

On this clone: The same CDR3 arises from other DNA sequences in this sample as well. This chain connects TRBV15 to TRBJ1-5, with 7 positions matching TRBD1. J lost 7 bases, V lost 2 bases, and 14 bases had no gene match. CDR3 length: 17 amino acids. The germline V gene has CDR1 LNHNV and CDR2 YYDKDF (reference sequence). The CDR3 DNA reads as TGTGCCACCAGCAGAAACTACCGACAGGGCTACTTGCAGCCCCAGCATTTT. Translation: CATSRNYRQGYLQPQHF.

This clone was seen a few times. DNA of the CDR3: TGTGCCAGCAGTAGAGCGACAGGGGGAGGCGAAAAACTGTTTTTT. Its protein product is CASSRATGGGEKLFF. V is TRBV2 and J is TRBJ1-4; 9 nucleotides agree with TRBD1. The CDR3 consists of 15 residues. Germline V gives CDR1 SNHLY, CDR2 FYNNEI. With 5 bases clipped from V and 8 bases from J, the junction kept 9 bases outside the gene matches.

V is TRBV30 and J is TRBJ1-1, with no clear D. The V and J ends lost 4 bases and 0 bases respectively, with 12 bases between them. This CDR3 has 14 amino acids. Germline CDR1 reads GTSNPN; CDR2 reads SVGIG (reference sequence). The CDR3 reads CAWKKQNLNTEAFF. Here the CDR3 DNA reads TGTGCCTGGAAGAAACAGAATTTGAACACTGAAGCTTTCTTT.

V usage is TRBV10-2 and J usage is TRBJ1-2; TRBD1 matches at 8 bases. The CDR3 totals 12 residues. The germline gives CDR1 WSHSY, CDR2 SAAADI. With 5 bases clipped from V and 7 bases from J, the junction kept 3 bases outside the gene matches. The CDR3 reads CASSRGQGGYTF. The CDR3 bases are TGCGCCAGCAGTCGAGGACAGGGTGGCTACACCTTC.

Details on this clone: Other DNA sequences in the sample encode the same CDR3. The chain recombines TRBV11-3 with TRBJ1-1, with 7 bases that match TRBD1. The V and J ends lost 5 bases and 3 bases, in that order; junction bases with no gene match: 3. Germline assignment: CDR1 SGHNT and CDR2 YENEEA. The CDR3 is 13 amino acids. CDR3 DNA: TGTGCCAGCAGCCCCGACAGGGACACTGAAGCTTTCTTT. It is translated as CASSPDRDTEAFF.

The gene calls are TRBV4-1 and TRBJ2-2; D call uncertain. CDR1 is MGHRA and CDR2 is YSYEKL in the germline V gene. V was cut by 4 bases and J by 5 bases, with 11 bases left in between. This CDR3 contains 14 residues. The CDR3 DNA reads TGCGCCAGCAGCCGTGCTAGTTTTACCGGGGAGCTGTTTTTT. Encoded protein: CASSRASFTGELFF.

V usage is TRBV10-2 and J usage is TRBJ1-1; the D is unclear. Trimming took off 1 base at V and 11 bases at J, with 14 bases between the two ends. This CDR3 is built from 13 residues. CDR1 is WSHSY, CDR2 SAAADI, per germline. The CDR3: CASSELLKGEAFF. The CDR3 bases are TGCGCCAGCAGTGAGTTACTTAAGGGAGAGGCTTTCTTT.

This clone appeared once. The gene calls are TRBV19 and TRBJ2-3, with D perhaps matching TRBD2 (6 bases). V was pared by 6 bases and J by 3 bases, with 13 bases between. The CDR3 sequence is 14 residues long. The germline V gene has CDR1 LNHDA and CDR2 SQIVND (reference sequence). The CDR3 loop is CASRSPGRTDTQYF. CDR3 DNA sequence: TGTGCCAGTAGAAGCCCTGGGAGGACAGATACGCAGTATTTT.

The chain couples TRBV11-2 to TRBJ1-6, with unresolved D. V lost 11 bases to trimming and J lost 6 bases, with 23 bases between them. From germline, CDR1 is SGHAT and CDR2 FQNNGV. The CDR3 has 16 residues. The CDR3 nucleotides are TGTGCCGTAACCAAAGAGCAGGTGTTCATTAATTCACCCCTCCACTTT. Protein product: CAVTKEQVFINSPLHF.

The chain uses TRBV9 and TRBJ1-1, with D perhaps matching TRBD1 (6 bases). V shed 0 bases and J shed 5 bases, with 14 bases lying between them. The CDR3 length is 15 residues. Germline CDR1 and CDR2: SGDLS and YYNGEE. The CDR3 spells CASSVVSGARTEAFF. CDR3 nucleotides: TGTGCCAGCAGCGTAGTTTCAGGGGCGCGGACTGAAGCTTTCTTT.

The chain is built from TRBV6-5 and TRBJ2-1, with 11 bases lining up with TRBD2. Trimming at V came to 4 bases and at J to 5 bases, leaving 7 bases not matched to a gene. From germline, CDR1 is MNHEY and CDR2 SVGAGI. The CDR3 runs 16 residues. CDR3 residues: CASSWSLAGGDNEQFF. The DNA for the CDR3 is TGTGCCAGCAGTTGGTCTTTAGCGGGGGGGGACAATGAGCAGTTCTTC.

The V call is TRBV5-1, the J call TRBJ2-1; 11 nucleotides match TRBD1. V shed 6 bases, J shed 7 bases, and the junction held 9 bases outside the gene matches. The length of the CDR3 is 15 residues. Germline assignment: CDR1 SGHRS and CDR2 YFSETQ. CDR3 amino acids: CASNPGQGAWNEQFF. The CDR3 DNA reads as TGCGCCAGCAATCCAGGACAGGGGGCGTGGAATGAGCAGTTCTTC.

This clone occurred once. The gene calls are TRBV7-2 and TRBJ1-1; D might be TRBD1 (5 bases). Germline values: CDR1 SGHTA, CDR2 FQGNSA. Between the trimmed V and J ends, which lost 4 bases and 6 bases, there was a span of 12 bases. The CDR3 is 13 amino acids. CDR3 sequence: CASSWRRDSEAFF. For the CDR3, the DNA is TGTGCCAGCAGCTGGCGCAGGGACTCTGAAGCTTTCTTT.

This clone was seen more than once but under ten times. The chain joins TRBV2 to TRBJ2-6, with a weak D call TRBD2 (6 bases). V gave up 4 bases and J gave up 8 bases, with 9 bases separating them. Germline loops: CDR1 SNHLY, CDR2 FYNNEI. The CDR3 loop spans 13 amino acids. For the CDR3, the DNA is TGTGCCAGCAGTGGGGACTCGTCCAACGTCCTGACTTTC. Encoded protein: CASSGDSSNVLTF. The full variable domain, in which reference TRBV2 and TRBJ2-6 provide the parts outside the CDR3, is EPEVTQTPSHQVTQMGQEVILRCVPISNHLYFYWYRQILGQKVEFLVSFYNNEISEKSEIFDDQFSVERPDGSNFTLKIRSTKLEDSAMYFCASSGDSSNVLTFGAGSRLTVL.

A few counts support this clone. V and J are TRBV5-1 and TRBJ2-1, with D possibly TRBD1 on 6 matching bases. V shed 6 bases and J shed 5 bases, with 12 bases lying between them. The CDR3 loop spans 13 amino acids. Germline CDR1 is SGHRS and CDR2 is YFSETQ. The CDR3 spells CASMIGDNNEQFF. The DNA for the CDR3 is TGCGCCAGCATGATCGGGGACAACAATGAGCAGTTCTTC.

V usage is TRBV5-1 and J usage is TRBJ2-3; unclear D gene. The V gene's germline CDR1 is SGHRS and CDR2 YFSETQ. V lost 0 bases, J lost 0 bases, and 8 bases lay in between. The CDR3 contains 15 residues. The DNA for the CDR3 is TGCGCCAGCAGCTTGGCGGGTCCTAGCACAGATACGCAGTATTTT. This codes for CASSLAGPSTDTQYF.

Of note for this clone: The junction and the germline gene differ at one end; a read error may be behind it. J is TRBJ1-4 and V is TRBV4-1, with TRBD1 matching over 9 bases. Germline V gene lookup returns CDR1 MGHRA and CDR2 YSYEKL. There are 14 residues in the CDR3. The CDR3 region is CASSQGSLRDRAIF. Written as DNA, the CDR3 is TGCGCCAGCAGCCAAGGAAGCTTACGGGACAGGGCCATTTTT.